These 30 T cell receptor beta chains were all obtained from the same sample, sequenced in a study of blood T cell repertoires in COVID-19. The repertoire was sequenced with immunoSEQ multiplex PCR; TCRdb's copy has only in-frame clones and lacks some. Here the sample spans approximately 93,000 clones, just over 85% being singletons. Material for sequencing was peripheral blood. These receptor sequences come from a man aged 45-60 years with COVID-19, enrolled during active disease.

This chain connects TRBV27 to TRBJ1-2; possibly TRBD1 for D (6 bases). This CDR3 is 16 amino acids long. Germline CDR1 and CDR2: MNHEY and SMNVEV (reference sequence). V gave up 0 bases and J gave up 0 bases, with 11 bases separating them. The DNA for the CDR3 is TGTGCCAGCAGTTTATCTCGGACAGCCGCTAACTATGGCTACACCTTC. Its protein is CASSLSRTAANYGYTF.

This clone was picked up a small number of times. The chain uses TRBV28 and TRBJ2-3, with 8 positions matching TRBD2. Germline-derived CDR1 and CDR2 are MDHEN and SYDVKM. This CDR3 comprises 15 residues. The junction had 0 bases not matched to a gene; V was cut back by 0 bases and J by 1 base. The CDR3 DNA sequence: TGTGCCAGCAGTTTATGGCGGGGGGGCACAGATACGCAGTATTTT. Protein sequence: CASSLWRGGTDTQYF.

This clone was seen only once. The chain couples TRBV6-5 to TRBJ1-2; unclear D gene. CDR3 size: 11 residues. Deletions cut 6 bases from V and 1 base from J, with 3 bases between. Germline-derived CDR1 and CDR2 are MNHEY and SVGAGI. Written as DNA, the CDR3 is TGTGCCAGCAGCAGTAACTATGGCTACACCTTC. It is translated as CASSSNYGYTF.

This clone was counted only a few times. V usage is TRBV11-2 and J usage is TRBJ2-2; 9 positions match TRBD1. CDR3 size: 17 residues. Germline CDR1 and CDR2: SGHAT and FQNNGV. The V gene end was trimmed by 0 bases and the J gene end by 3 bases; junction bases not matched to a gene: 5. The CDR3 is CASSLEWGQGYTGELFF. The CDR3 bases are TGTGCCAGCAGCTTAGAGTGGGGACAGGGATACACCGGGGAGCTGTTTTTT.

The rearrangement joins TRBV30 to TRBJ2-7; 10 bases fit TRBD1. V lost 4 bases to trimming and J lost 6 bases; unmatched junction nucleotides: 6. Looked up from germline, CDR1 is GTSNPN and CDR2 is SVGIG (reference sequence). The CDR3 runs to 13 residues. The CDR3 is CAWIGGTGVEQYF. DNA for the CDR3: TGTGCCTGGATAGGGGGGACAGGGGTCGAGCAGTACTTC.

V usage is TRBV28 and J usage is TRBJ2-6; D is perhaps TRBD2 (6 bases). CDR3 length equals 20 residues. V lost 3 bases and J 0 bases, leaving 21 bases between the germline ends. Germline V gene data show CDR1 as MDHEN and CDR2 as SYDVKM. The DNA for the CDR3 is TGTGCCAGCAGTTTGGCTCGGGGGACGGTGGATGGCTCTGGGGCCAACGTCCTGACTTTC. It yields the protein CASSLARGTVDGSGANVLTF.

This chain connects TRBV7-3 to TRBJ1-2, with TRBD1 matching 7 bases. CDR1 SGHTA and CDR2 FQGTGA come from the germline V gene. Trimming at V came to 1 base and at J to 3 bases, leaving 5 bases not matched to a gene. The CDR3 is 15 residues long. The CDR3 loop is CASSLSGDRYYGYTF. DNA for the CDR3: TGTGCCAGCAGCTTAAGCGGGGACAGATACTATGGCTACACCTTC.

The CDR3 DNA follows: TGTGCCACCAACCAGGGGTGGGGGCTACAGCCCCAGCATTTT. As protein: CATNQGWGLQPQHF. The chain recombines TRBV19 with TRBJ1-5; D possibly corresponds to TRBD1 (6 bases). Germline V gene data show CDR1 as LNHDA and CDR2 as SQIVND (reference sequence). The CDR3 covers 14 residues. Trimming removed 10 bases from V and 7 bases from J, with 20 bases in between. Using reference TRBV19 and TRBJ1-5 for the parts outside the CDR3, the full variable domain is DGGITQSPKYLFRKEGQNVTLSCEQNLNHDAMYWYRQDPGQGLRLIYYSQIVNDFQKGDIAEGYSVSREKKESFPLTVTSAQKNPTAFYLCATNQGWGLQPQHFGDGTRLSIL.

The chain is built from TRBV9 and TRBJ1-2; 7 bases line up with TRBD1. J was trimmed by 0 bases and V by 8 bases; bases with no gene match: 7. Looked up from germline, CDR1 is SGDLS and CDR2 is YYNGEE. The CDR3 length is 14 residues. The DNA for the CDR3 is TGTGCCAGTACCCTAGGGGGCACTAACTATGGCTACACCTTC. It yields the protein CASTLGGTNYGYTF.

This sequence joins TRBV30 and TRBJ1-6, with 8 bases identical to TRBD1. Germline CDR1 is GTSNPN and CDR2 is SVGIG (reference sequence). The V gene end was trimmed by 1 base and the J gene end by 3 bases; junction bases not matched to a gene: 11. The CDR3 length is 18 residues. The CDR3 loop is CAWSADGQGTFYNSPLHF. The CDR3 DNA is TGTGCCTGGAGTGCGGACGGACAGGGAACCTTCTATAATTCACCCCTCCACTTT.

This clone has only one observation. The J gene is TRBJ2-7, the V gene TRBV30, with 8 bases identical to TRBD2. This CDR3 is 14 amino acids long. CDR1 is GTSNPN and CDR2 is SVGIG in the germline V gene (reference sequence). Trimming took 0 bases from V and 3 from J; bases not matched to a gene: 4. CDR3 region: CAWSVVGGGYEQYF. For the CDR3, the DNA is TGTGCCTGGAGTGTAGTCGGGGGGGGCTACGAGCAGTACTTC.

This clone was counted once. CDR3: CASSRQGADTEAFF. CDR3 in DNA: TGTGCCAGCAGCCGACAGGGGGCGGACACTGAAGCTTTCTTT. The chain links TRBV2 to TRBJ1-1, with 10 nucleotides matching TRBD1. Germline V lookup: CDR1 SNHLY, CDR2 FYNNEI. V shed 6 bases, J shed 3 bases, and the junction held 4 bases outside the gene matches. This CDR3 has 14 residues.

V usage is TRBV9 and J usage is TRBJ2-2; no reliable D call. CDR1 SGDLS and CDR2 YYNGEE come from the germline V gene. V was trimmed by 0 bases and J by 8 bases, leaving 8 bases between them. CDR3 length: 13 amino acids. Written as DNA, the CDR3 is TGTGCCAGCAGCGTAGGAAAGCGAGGGGAGCTGTTTTTT. Protein product: CASSVGKRGELFF.

The V gene is TRBV7-8, the J gene TRBJ2-7; D is undetermined. Between the trimmed V and J ends, which lost 5 bases and 1 base, there was a span of 6 bases. The CDR3 has 12 residues. Germline CDR1 SGHVS, CDR2 FQNEAQ. Here the CDR3 DNA reads TGTGCCAGCAGCCAAATATCCTACGAGCAGTACTTC. Translated, it gives CASSQISYEQYF.

The chain employs TRBV18 and TRBJ2-1, with D tentatively TRBD1 (6 bases). Germline lookup yields CDR1 KGHSH and CDR2 LQKENI. CDR3 length: 15 amino acids. V lost 6 bases to trimming and J lost 5 bases, with 17 bases between them. CDR3 amino acids: CASSPPGQQNNEQFF. For the CDR3, the DNA is TGTGCCAGCTCGCCTCCGGGACAACAGAACAATGAGCAGTTCTTC. The full variable domain, with the rest looked up from reference TRBV18 and TRBJ2-1, is NAGVMQNPRHLVRRRGQEARLRCSPMKGHSHVYWYRQLPEEGLKFMVYLQKENIIDESGMPKERFSAEFPKEGPSILRIQQVVRGDSAAYFCASSPPGQQNNEQFFGPGTRLTVL.

The chain uses TRBV18 and TRBJ1-2; maybe TRBD1 (6 bases). CDR1 and CDR2 from the germline V gene are KGHSH and LQKENI. V was trimmed by 6 bases and J by 8 bases, leaving 19 bases between them. The CDR3 runs to 14 residues. The CDR3 protein is CASSPGGGPGGYTF. The CDR3 nucleotides are TGTGCCAGCTCGCCCGGGGGGGGGCCTGGCGGCTACACCTTC.

The CDR3 coding sequence is TGTGCCAGCAGCTTAGGCGGGGGCCGGCCCGGGAAGCAGTACTTC. It yields the protein CASSLGGGRPGKQYF. The V gene is TRBV7-2, the J gene TRBJ2-7, with a possible D match to TRBD2 (7 bases). V lost 1 base and J lost 8, with 18 bases in between. CDR1 is SGHTA, CDR2 FQGNSA, per germline. The length of the CDR3 is 15 residues.

The CDR3 loop reads CASSRDRGSTEAFF. For the CDR3, the DNA is TGTGCCAGTAGCAGGGACAGGGGTTCCACTGAAGCTTTCTTT. This chain joins TRBV19 and TRBJ1-1; the match to TRBD1 covers 10 bases. CDR3 length: 14 amino acids. Trimming cost V 6 bases and J 4 bases; bases outside gene matches: 5. Germline V gene sequence: CDR1 LNHDA, CDR2 SQIVND (reference sequence).

The chain employs TRBV18 and TRBJ2-7, with D tentatively TRBD1 (5 bases). Per germline, CDR1 KGHSH and CDR2 LQKENI. The CDR3 has 15 amino acids. Deletions cut 3 bases from V and 5 bases from J, with 17 bases between. CDR3 nucleotide sequence: TGTGCCAGCTCACCCATTGTCGCAGGGCCCCACGAGCAGTACTTC. Translating it yields CASSPIVAGPHEQYF.

The chain combines TRBV6-5 with TRBJ1-2; D is unresolved. The V end was cut by 9 bases, the J end by 3 bases, with 17 bases between. This CDR3 has 14 residues. In germline, CDR1 is MNHEY, CDR2 SVGAGI. The CDR3 protein is CASVPGWGDYGYTF. DNA for the CDR3: TGTGCCAGTGTCCCGGGTTGGGGAGACTATGGCTACACCTTC.

The count of this clone is one. The rearrangement uses TRBV25-1 and TRBJ2-3, with 10 bases fitting TRBD1. Germline V gene data show CDR1 as MGHDK and CDR2 as SYGVNS. CDR3 length equals 17 residues. V gave up 4 bases and J gave up 5 bases; unmatched junction bases: 12. CDR3 region: CASSASLGQGNLDTQYF. The CDR3 DNA reads as TGTGCCAGCAGTGCGTCCTTGGGACAGGGGAATTTAGATACGCAGTATTTT.

The chain carries TRBV14 and TRBJ1-6; the D is unclear. Trimming took off 0 bases at V and 8 bases at J, with 11 bases between the two ends. CDR3 length equals 15 residues. Germline assignment: CDR1 SGHDN and CDR2 FVKESK. CDR3: CASSQDRGHYSPLHF. CDR3 DNA sequence: TGTGCCAGCAGCCAAGATCGCGGGCACTATTCACCCCTCCACTTT.

The gene calls are TRBV30 and TRBJ1-6, with D possibly being TRBD1 (5 bases). The CDR3 extends over 13 amino acids. Trimming took off 4 bases at V and 7 bases at J, with 11 bases between the two ends. Germline V gene data show CDR1 as GTSNPN and CDR2 as SVGIG (reference sequence). CDR3 region: CAWTVRQNSPLHF. The DNA of the CDR3 is TGTGCCTGGACCGTCAGACAGAATTCACCCCTCCACTTT.

The V call is TRBV28, the J call TRBJ1-1; tentative D call: TRBD1 (6 bases). Trimming pared 2 bases from V and 0 bases from J, leaving 10 bases between. The CDR3 consists of 15 residues. CDR1 and CDR2 (germline): MDHEN, SYDVKM. In DNA form, the CDR3 reads TGTGCCAGCAGTTTAGGGGACACCATGAACACTGAAGCTTTCTTT. This codes for CASSLGDTMNTEAFF.

This chain links TRBV7-9 with TRBJ1-2, with TRBD1 as a possible D gene (6 bases). In germline, CDR1 is SEHNR, CDR2 FQNEAQ (reference sequence). The CDR3 totals 13 residues. The V end lost 5 bases, the J end lost 4 bases, and 11 bases lay between the germline ends. In DNA form, the CDR3 reads TGTGCCAGCAGCCTGGACAGCTTCTATGGCTACACCTTC. Translating it yields CASSLDSFYGYTF. The complete variable domain, with remaining parts taken from reference TRBV7-9 and TRBJ1-2, reads DTGVSQNPRHKITKRGQNVTFRCDPISEHNRLYWYRQTLGQGPEFLTYFQNEAQLEKSRLLSDRFSAERPKGSFSTLEIQRTEQGDSAMYLCASSLDSFYGYTFGSGTRLTVV.

The J gene is TRBJ2-7, the V gene TRBV18, with a tentative D call TRBD2 (7 bases). From germline, CDR1 is KGHSH and CDR2 LQKENI. Trimming cost V 0 bases and J 4 bases, with 13 bases left between them. CDR3 size: 15 residues. Here the CDR3 reads CASSPPVGGHYEQYF. CDR3 nucleotide sequence: TGTGCCAGCTCACCACCGGTGGGGGGGCATTACGAGCAGTACTTC.

This chain uses TRBV20-1 with TRBJ1-2; weak D call: TRBD1 (5 bases). This CDR3 has 12 amino acids. Germline assignment: CDR1 DFQATT and CDR2 SNEGSKA (reference sequence). V was pared by 3 bases and J by 4 bases, with 9 bases between. CDR3 nucleotide sequence: TGCAGTGCTAGTGGACACAGCTATGGCTACACCTTC. This encodes CSASGHSYGYTF.

The CDR3 here is CASSQAPGQGAGANVLTF. CDR3 coding DNA: TGTGCCAGCAGCCAAGCTCCGGGACAGGGGGCTGGGGCCAACGTCCTGACTTTC. The chain joins TRBV14 to TRBJ2-6; the match to TRBD1 covers 11 bases. Germline loops: CDR1 SGHDN, CDR2 FVKESK. The CDR3 runs 18 residues. The J segment lost 2 bases and the V segment lost 1 base, leaving 4 bases of the junction unmatched. Full variable domain (outside the CDR3, taken from reference TRBV14 and TRBJ2-6): EAGVTQFPSHSVIEKGQTVTLRCDPISGHDNLYWYRRVMGKEIKFLLHFVKESKQDESGMPNNRFLAERTGGTYSTLKVQPAELEDSGVYFCASSQAPGQGAGANVLTFGAGSRLTVL.

This clone has just one count. This chain joins TRBV5-6 and TRBJ2-2, with D maybe TRBD1 (6 bases). Trimming pared 0 bases from V and 4 bases from J, leaving 7 bases between. This CDR3 has 14 residues. The germline V gene encodes CDR1 SGHDT and CDR2 YYEEEE. The CDR3 here is CASSLGGRTGELFF. In DNA form, the CDR3 reads TGTGCCAGCAGCTTGGGGGGGCGCACCGGGGAGCTGTTTTTT.

This clone is a singleton in its sample. The chain has TRBV27 and TRBJ1-3, with TRBD1 identical over 7 bases. Germline V CDR1 and CDR2: MNHEY, SMNVEV (reference sequence). With 5 bases clipped from V and 4 bases from J, the junction kept 8 bases outside the gene matches. This CDR3 has 15 residues. The CDR3 loop is CASSPTGTAGNTIYF. Written as DNA, the CDR3 is TGTGCCAGCAGTCCAACCGGGACAGCCGGAAACACCATATATTTT.